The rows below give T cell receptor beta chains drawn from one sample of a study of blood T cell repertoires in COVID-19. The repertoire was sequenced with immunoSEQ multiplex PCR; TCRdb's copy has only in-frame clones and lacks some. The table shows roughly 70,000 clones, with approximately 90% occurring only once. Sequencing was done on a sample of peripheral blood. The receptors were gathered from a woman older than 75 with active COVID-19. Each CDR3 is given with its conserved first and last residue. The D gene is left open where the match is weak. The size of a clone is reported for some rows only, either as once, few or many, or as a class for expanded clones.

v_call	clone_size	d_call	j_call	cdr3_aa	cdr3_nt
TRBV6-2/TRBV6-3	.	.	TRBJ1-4	CASSAAEAANEKLFF	TGTGCCAGCAGTGCCGCCGAGGCTGCTAATGAAAAACTGTTTTTT
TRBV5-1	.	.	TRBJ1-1	CASSLDAGNTEAFF	TGCGCCAGCAGCTTGGATGCAGGGAACACTGAAGCTTTCTTT
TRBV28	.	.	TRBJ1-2	CASSSGTFSGYTF	TGTGCCAGCAGTTCCGGGACTTTCTCAGGCTACACCTTC
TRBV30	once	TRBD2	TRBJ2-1	CAWSVPPTSGHNEQFF	TGTGCCTGGAGTGTACCCCCGACTAGCGGGCACAATGAGCAGTTCTTC
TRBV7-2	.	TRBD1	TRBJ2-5	CASSYRGKGFNVTQYF	TGTGCCAGCAGCTACAGGGGGAAGGGGTTTAATGTGACCCAGTACTTC
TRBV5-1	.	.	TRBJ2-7	CASSGALSEQYF	TGCGCCAGCAGCGGGGCTCTATCCGAGCAGTACTTC
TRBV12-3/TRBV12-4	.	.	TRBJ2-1	CASSPGTNNEQFF	TGTGCCAGCAGTCCCGGGACAAACAATGAGCAGTTCTTC
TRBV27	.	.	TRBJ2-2	CASSLGQMNTGELFF	TGTGCCAGCAGTTTAGGGCAGATGAACACCGGGGAGCTGTTTTTT
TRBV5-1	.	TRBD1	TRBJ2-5	CASSLAGQGVEETQYF	TGCGCCAGCAGCTTGGCCGGACAGGGGGTTGAAGAGACCCAGTACTTC
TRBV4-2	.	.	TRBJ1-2	CASSHRRTDYGYTF	TGTGCCAGCAGCCATCGACGGACAGACTATGGCTACACCTTC
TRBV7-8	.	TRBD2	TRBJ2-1	CASSVSGSSSYNEQFF	TGTGCCAGCAGCGTTAGCGGGTCAAGCTCCTACAATGAGCAGTTCTTC
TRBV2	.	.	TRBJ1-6	CASLSTGGGSPLHF	TGTGCCAGCCTTTCGACAGGAGGTGGATCACCCCTCCACTTT
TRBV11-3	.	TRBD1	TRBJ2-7	CASSLGDRVYEQYF	TGTGCCAGCAGCTTAGGTGACAGGGTCTACGAGCAGTACTTC
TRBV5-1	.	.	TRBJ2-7	CASSWGSRQGGYEQYF	TGCGCCAGCAGCTGGGGGTCGAGGCAGGGAGGTTACGAGCAGTACTTC
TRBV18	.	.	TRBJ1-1	CASSRTPGWDTEAFF	TGTGCCAGCTCACGGACACCCGGGTGGGACACTGAAGCTTTCTTT
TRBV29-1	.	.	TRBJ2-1	CSVEEGQGWDEQFF	TGCAGCGTTGAAGAGGGGCAGGGGTGGGATGAGCAGTTCTTC
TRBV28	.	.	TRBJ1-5	CASSRQAPNQPQHF	TGTGCCAGCAGTCGACAGGCCCCCAATCAGCCCCAGCATTTT
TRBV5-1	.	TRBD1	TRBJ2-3	CASSLVEDRGIDTQYF	TGCGCCAGCAGCTTGGTCGAGGACAGGGGCATAGATACGCAGTATTTT
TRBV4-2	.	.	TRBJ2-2	CASSQPSAGELFF	TGTGCCAGCAGCCAACCGAGTGCCGGGGAGCTGTTTTTT
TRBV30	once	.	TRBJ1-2	CAWSQTREGYTF	TGTGCCTGGAGTCAAACTAGGGAGGGCTACACCTTC
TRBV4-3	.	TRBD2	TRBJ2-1	CASTTPRISGRRGRYNEQFF	TGCGCCAGCACCACGCCTAGGATCAGCGGGAGGCGAGGAAGATACAATGAGCAGTTCTTC
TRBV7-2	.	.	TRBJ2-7	CASSLAEKTAFYSYEQYF	TGTGCCAGCAGCTTAGCAGAAAAGACAGCTTTTTACTCCTACGAGCAGTACTTC
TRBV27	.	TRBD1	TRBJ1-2	CASRGQGEGGYTF	TGTGCCAGCAGAGGACAGGGGGAAGGGGGCTACACCTTC
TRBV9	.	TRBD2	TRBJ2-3	CASSVRRERTDTQYF	TGTGCCAGCAGCGTAAGGCGGGAGCGCACAGATACGCAGTATTTT
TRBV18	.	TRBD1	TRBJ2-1	CASSPGTGSFNEQFF	TGTGCCAGCTCCCCCGGGACAGGGTCTTTCAATGAGCAGTTCTTC
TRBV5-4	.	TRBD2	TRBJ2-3	CASSPGTSGATDTQYF	TGTGCCAGCAGCCCGGGGACTAGCGGGGCCACAGATACGCAGTATTTT
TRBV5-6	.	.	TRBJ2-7	CASSLVDSSYEQYF	TGTGCCAGCAGCTTGGTGGACAGCTCCTACGAGCAGTACTTC
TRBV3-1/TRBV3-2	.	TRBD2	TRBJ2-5	CASSQDNAGLKYQETQYF	TGTGCCAGCAGCCAAGATAACGCGGGACTAAAGTACCAAGAGACCCAGTACTTC
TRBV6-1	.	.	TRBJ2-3	CASSEAGTVYIF	TGTGCCAGCAGTGAAGCCGGGACTGTTTATATTTTT